A selection of T cell receptor beta chains follows, all from one sample in a study of blood T cell repertoires in COVID-19. Measured with immunoSEQ multiplex PCR; TCRdb has only the in-frame clones, and not every one. The sample consists of some 180,000 clones, about 80% of them appearing once. Material: PBMCs or T cells enriched from blood (not recorded which). These receptor sequences come from a man aged 60-69 years who had been exposed to COVID-19. CDR3s include the opening cysteine and the closing phenylalanine or tryptophan. The D gene is left open where the match is weak. Rows give clone size only sometimes, using once, few, many, or a class for an expanded clone.

J gene: TRBJ1-5; clone size: NA; D gene: TRBD1; V gene: TRBV7-2; CDR3 protein: CASSLDGTGRQPQHF; CDR3 DNA: TGTGCCAGCAGCTTAGATGGGACAGGGCGTCAGCCCCAGCATTTT
J gene: TRBJ2-1; clone size: once; D gene: TRBD1; V gene: TRBV6-5; CDR3 protein: CASRAGTGVLNEQFF; CDR3 DNA: TGTGCCAGCAGGGCTGGGACAGGGGTTCTCAATGAGCAGTTCTTC
J gene: TRBJ1-6; clone size: NA; D gene: NA; V gene: TRBV27; CDR3 protein: CASSLGQVNSPLHF; CDR3 DNA: TGTGCCAGCAGTCTGGGGCAGGTTAATTCACCCCTCCACTTT
J gene: TRBJ2-7; clone size: NA; D gene: TRBD1; V gene: TRBV4-3; CDR3 protein: CASSQDPPGTGDVYEQYF; CDR3 DNA: TGCGCCAGCAGCCAAGATCCTCCCGGGACAGGGGATGTCTACGAGCAGTACTTC
J gene: TRBJ1-1; clone size: few; D gene: TRBD1; V gene: TRBV27; CDR3 protein: CASTNRGQGLGTEAFF; CDR3 DNA: TGTGCCAGCACAAATAGAGGACAGGGGCTAGGGACTGAAGCTTTCTTT
J gene: TRBJ2-7; clone size: NA; D gene: NA; V gene: TRBV30; CDR3 protein: CAWSPGLDYEQYF; CDR3 DNA: TGTGCCTGGAGCCCGGGGTTGGATTACGAGCAGTACTTC
J gene: TRBJ1-2; clone size: NA; D gene: NA; V gene: TRBV27; CDR3 protein: CASSLSGSYGYTF; CDR3 DNA: TGTGCCAGCAGTTTATCGGGCAGTTATGGCTACACCTTC
J gene: TRBJ2-3; clone size: NA; D gene: TRBD1; V gene: TRBV28; CDR3 protein: CASSSTRDRGPDTQYF; CDR3 DNA: TGTGCCAGCAGTTCTACCCGGGACAGGGGTCCAGATACGCAGTATTTT
J gene: TRBJ2-3; clone size: NA; D gene: TRBD2; V gene: TRBV5-4; CDR3 protein: CASSLVSGGPTDTQYF; CDR3 DNA: TGTGCCAGCAGCTTGGTTAGCGGGGGCCCTACAGATACGCAGTATTTT
J gene: TRBJ2-3; clone size: NA; D gene: NA; V gene: TRBV7-2; CDR3 protein: CASSLGGSSATDTQYF; CDR3 DNA: TGTGCCAGCAGCTTAGGTGGTAGCAGCGCTACAGATACGCAGTATTTT
J gene: TRBJ2-1; clone size: few; D gene: TRBD2; V gene: TRBV11-2; CDR3 protein: CASSLEAGEDNEQFF; CDR3 DNA: TGTGCCAGCAGCTTAGAGGCGGGAGAAGACAATGAGCAGTTCTTC
J gene: TRBJ2-7; clone size: few; D gene: NA; V gene: TRBV20-1; CDR3 protein: CSASRGYHPPYEQYF; CDR3 DNA: TGCAGTGCTAGTAGAGGGTACCACCCCCCCTACGAGCAGTACTTC
J gene: TRBJ2-5; clone size: NA; D gene: NA; V gene: TRBV7-3; CDR3 protein: CASSLKRVVESQETQYF; CDR3 DNA: TGTGCCAGCAGCTTAAAGCGGGTGGTGGAGAGCCAAGAGACCCAGTACTTC
J gene: TRBJ2-5; clone size: NA; D gene: TRBD1; V gene: TRBV24-1; CDR3 protein: CATSRTGAGETQYF; CDR3 DNA: TGTGCCACCAGTAGGACAGGGGCGGGAGAGACCCAGTACTTC